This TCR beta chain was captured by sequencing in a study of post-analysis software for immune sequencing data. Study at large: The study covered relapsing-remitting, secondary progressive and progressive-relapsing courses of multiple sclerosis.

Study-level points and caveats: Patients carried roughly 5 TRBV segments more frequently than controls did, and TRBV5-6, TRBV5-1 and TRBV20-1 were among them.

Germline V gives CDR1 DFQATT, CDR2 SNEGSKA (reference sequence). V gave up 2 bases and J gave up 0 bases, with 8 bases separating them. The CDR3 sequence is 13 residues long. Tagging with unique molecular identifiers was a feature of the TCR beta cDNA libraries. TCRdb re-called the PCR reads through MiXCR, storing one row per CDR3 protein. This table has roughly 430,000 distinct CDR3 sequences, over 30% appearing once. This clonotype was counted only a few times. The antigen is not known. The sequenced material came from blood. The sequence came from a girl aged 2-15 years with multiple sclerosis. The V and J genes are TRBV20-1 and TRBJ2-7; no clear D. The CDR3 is CSARLDISYEQYF. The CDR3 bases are TGCAGTGCTAGACTAGACATCTCCTACGAGCAGTACTTC.